This T cell receptor (beta chain) appears in the sequencing data of a study of metastatic and nonmetastatic thyroid tumors. MiXCR re-clonotyped the PCR reads for TCRdb. The table records about 9,900 clones, about a tenth of them present only once. This clone occurred many times. The CDR3 consists of 15 residues. The germline V gene encodes CDR1 SNHLY and CDR2 FYNNEI. Trimming removed 3 bases from V and 0 bases from J, with 9 bases in between. No patient received treatment before thyroid surgery. Sequenced: tumor tissue. The TCR comes from a female donor with papillary thyroid cancer or a benign thyroid nodule (not recorded which). Some clones in this sample may be carry-over from other donors' samples. The chain carries TRBV2 and TRBJ1-5, with D unresolved. This chain's CDR3 is CASSDTTISNQPQHF. CDR3 coding DNA: TGTGCCAGCAGTGACACGACAATTAGCAATCAGCCCCAGCATTTT.